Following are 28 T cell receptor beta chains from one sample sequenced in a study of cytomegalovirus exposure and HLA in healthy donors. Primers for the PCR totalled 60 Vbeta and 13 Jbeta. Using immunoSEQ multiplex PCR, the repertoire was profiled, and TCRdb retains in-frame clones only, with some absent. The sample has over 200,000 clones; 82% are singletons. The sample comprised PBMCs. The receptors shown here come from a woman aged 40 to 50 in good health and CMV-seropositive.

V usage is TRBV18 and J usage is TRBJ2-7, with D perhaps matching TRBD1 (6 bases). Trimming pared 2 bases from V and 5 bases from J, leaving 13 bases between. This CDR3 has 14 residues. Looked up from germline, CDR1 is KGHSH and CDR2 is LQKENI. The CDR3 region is CASSPGQQGNEQYF. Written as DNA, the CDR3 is TGTGCCAGCTCACCAGGTCAACAGGGCAACGAGCAGTACTTC.

Written as DNA, the CDR3 is TGTGCCAGCAGCCAACTAGCGGGCCGGACCGGGGAGCTGTTTTTT. Translating gives CASSQLAGRTGELFF. V usage is TRBV11-2 and J usage is TRBJ2-2; the match to TRBD2 covers 9 bases. V was pared by 5 bases and J by 5 bases, with 6 bases of the junction left unmatched. This CDR3 contains 15 residues. Germline V lookup: CDR1 SGHAT, CDR2 FQNNGV.

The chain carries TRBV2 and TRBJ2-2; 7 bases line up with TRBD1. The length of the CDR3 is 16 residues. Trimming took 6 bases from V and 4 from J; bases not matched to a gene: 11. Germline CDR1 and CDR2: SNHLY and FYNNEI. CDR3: CASSEGAHRPTGELFF. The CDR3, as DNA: TGTGCCAGCAGCGAGGGGGCCCATCGGCCCACCGGGGAGCTGTTTTTT.

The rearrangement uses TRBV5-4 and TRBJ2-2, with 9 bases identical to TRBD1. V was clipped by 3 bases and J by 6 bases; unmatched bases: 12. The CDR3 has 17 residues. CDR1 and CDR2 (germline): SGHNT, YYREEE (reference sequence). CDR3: CASSSGQGPRSAGELFF. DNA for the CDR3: TGTGCCAGCAGCTCGGGACAGGGCCCGAGGTCCGCCGGGGAGCTGTTTTTT.

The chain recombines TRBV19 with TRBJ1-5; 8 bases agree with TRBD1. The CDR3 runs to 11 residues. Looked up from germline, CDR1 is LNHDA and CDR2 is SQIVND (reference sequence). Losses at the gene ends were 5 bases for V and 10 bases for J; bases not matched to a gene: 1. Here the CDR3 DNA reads TGTGCCAGTAGTGACAGGGGTCCCCAGCATTTT. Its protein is CASSDRGPQHF.

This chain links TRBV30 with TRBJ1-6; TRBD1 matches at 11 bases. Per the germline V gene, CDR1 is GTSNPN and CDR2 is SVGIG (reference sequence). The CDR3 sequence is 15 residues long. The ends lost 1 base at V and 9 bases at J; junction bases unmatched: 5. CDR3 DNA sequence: TGTGCCTGGAGTGATGGACAGGGGGCTTCTTCACCCCTCCACTTT. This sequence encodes CAWSDGQGASSPLHF.

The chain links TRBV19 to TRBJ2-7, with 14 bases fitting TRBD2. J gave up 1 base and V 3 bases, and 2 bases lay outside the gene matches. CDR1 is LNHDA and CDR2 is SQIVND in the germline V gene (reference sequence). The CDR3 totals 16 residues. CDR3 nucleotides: TGTGCCAGTAGTATGGGACTAGCGGGAGTTTCCTACGAGCAGTACTTC. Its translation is CASSMGLAGVSYEQYF.

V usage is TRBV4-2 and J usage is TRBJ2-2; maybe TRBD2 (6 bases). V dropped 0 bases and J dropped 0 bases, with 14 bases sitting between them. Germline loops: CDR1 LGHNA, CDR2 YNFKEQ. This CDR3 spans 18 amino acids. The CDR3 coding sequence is TGTGCCAGCAGCCAAGACCTCCGGCGGGGTACGAACACCGGGGAGCTGTTTTTT. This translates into CASSQDLRRGTNTGELFF.

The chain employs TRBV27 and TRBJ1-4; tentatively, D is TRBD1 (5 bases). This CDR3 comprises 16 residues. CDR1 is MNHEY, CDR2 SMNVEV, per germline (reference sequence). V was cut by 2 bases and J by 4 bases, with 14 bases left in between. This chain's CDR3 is CASSLRRGWGNEKLFF. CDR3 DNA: TGTGCCAGCAGTTTACGGAGGGGATGGGGTAATGAAAAACTGTTTTTT. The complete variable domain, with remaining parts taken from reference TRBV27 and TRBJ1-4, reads EAQVTQNPRYLITVTGKKLTVTCSQNMNHEYMSWYRQDPGLGLRQIYYSMNVEVTDKGDVPEGYKVSRKEKRNFPLILESPSPNQTSLYFCASSLRRGWGNEKLFFGSGTQLSVL.

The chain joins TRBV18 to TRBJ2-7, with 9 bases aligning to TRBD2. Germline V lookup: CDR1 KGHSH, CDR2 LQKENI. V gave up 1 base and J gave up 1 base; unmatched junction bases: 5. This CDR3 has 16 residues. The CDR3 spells CASSPLASGVSYEQYF. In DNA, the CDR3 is TGTGCCAGCTCACCACTGGCTAGCGGGGTTTCCTACGAGCAGTACTTC. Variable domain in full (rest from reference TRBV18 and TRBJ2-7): NAGVMQNPRHLVRRRGQEARLRCSPMKGHSHVYWYRQLPEEGLKFMVYLQKENIIDESGMPKERFSAEFPKEGPSILRIQQVVRGDSAAYFCASSPLASGVSYEQYFGPGTRLTVT.

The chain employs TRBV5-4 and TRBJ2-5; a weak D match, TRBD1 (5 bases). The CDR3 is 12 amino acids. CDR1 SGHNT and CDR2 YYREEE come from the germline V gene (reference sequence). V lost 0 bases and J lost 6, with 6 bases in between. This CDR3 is CASSLEGKTQYF. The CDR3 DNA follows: TGTGCCAGCAGCTTGGAGGGGAAGACCCAGTACTTC.

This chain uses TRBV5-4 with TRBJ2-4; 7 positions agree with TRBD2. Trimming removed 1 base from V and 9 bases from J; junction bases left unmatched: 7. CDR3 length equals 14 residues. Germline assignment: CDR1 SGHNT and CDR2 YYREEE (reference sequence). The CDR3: CASSLSGSGIIQYF. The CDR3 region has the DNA TGTGCCAGCAGCTTGAGTGGGAGCGGGATCATTCAGTACTTC.

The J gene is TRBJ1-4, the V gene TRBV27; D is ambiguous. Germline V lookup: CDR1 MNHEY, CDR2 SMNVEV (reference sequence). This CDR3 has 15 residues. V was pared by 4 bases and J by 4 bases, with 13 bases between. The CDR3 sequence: CASSSLGSLNEKLFF. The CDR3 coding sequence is TGTGCCAGCAGTTCCCTGGGGAGCCTTAATGAAAAACTGTTTTTT.

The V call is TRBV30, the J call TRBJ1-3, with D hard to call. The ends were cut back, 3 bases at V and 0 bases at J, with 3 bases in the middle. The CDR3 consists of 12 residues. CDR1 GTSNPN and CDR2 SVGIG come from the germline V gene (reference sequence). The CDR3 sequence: CAWSNSGNTIYF. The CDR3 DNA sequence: TGTGCCTGGAGCAACTCTGGAAACACCATATATTTT.

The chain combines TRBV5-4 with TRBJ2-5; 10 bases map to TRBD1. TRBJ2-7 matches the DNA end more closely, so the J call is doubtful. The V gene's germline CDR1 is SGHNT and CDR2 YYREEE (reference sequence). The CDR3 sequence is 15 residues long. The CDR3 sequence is CASSLGQGATYEQYF. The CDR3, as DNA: TGTGCCAGCAGCTTGGGACAGGGGGCAACCTACGAGCAGTACTTC.

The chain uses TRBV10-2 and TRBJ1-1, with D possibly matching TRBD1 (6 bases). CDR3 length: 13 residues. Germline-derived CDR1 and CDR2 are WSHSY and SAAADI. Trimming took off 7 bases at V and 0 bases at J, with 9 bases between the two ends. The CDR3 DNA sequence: TGCGCCAGCAAGGGGGAACTGAACACTGAAGCTTTCTTT. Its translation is CASKGELNTEAFF.

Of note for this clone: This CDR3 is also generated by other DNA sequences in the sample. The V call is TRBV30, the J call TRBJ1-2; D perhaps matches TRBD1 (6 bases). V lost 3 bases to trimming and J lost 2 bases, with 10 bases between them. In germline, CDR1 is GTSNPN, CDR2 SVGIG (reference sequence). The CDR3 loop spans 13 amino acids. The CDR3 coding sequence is TGTGCCTGGAGCCCACAGGGAAACTATGGCTACACCTTC. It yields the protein CAWSPQGNYGYTF.

The CDR3 bases are TGTGCCTGGAACAGGGCAGTAGATACGCAGTATTTT. It codes for CAWNRAVDTQYF. The V gene is TRBV30, the J gene TRBJ2-3; perhaps TRBD1 as D (6 bases). Per the germline V gene, CDR1 is GTSNPN and CDR2 is SVGIG (reference sequence). Deletions cut 4 bases from V and 5 bases from J, with 10 bases between. The CDR3 contains 12 residues. Based on the CDR3 plus reference TRBV30 and TRBJ2-3, the full variable domain is SQTIHQWPATLVQPVGSPLSLECTVEGTSNPNLYWYRQAAGRGLQLLFYSVGIGQISSEVPQNLSASRPQDRQFILSSKKLLLSDSGFYLCAWNRAVDTQYFGPGTRLTVL.

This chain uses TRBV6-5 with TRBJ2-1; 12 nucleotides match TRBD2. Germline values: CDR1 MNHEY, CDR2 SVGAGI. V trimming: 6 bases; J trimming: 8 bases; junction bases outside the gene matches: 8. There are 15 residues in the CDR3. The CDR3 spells CASSRLAGGLDEQFF. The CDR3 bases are TGTGCCAGCAGCCGGCTAGCGGGAGGGCTTGATGAGCAGTTCTTC.

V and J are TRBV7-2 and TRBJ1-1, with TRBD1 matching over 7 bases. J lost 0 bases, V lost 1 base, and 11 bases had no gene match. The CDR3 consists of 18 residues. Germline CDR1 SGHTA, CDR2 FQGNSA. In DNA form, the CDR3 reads TGTGCCAGCAGCTTAGTCCCCGGGCACAGGGGCCTGAACACTGAAGCTTTCTTT. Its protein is CASSLVPGHRGLNTEAFF.

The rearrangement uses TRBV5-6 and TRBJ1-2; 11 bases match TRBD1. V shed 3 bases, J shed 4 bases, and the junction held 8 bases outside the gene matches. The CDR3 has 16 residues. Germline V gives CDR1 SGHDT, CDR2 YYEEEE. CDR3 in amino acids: CASSSGTGGPLYGYTF. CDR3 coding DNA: TGTGCCAGCAGCTCGGGGACAGGGGGACCGCTCTATGGCTACACCTTC.

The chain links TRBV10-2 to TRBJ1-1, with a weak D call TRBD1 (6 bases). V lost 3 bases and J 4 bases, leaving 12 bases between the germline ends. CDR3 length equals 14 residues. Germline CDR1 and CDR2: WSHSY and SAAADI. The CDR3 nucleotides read TGCGCCAGCAGTGAAAACAGGGTGAGCACTGAAGCTTTCTTT. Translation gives CASSENRVSTEAFF.

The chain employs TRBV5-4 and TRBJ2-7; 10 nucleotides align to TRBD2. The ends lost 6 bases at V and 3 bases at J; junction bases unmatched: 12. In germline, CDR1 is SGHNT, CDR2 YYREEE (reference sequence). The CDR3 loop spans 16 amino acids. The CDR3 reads CASTPGSGGPYYEQYF. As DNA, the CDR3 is TGTGCCAGCACCCCGGGTAGCGGGGGGCCTTACTACGAGCAGTACTTC.

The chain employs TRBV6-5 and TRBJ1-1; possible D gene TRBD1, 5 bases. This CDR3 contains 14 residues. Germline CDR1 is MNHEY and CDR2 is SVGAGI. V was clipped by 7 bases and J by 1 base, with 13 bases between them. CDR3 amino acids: CASTSFGQNTEAFF. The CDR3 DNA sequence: TGTGCCAGCACAAGCTTTGGACAGAACACTGAAGCTTTCTTT.

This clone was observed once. The CDR3 protein is CAWTHRGFDYGYTF. CDR3 sequence (DNA): TGTGCCTGGACCCACAGGGGGTTCGACTATGGCTACACCTTC. The rearrangement uses TRBV30 and TRBJ1-2; 8 nucleotides line up with TRBD1. The CDR3 runs to 14 residues. CDR1 is GTSNPN and CDR2 is SVGIG in the germline V gene (reference sequence). V gave up 4 bases and J gave up 3 bases; unmatched junction bases: 7.

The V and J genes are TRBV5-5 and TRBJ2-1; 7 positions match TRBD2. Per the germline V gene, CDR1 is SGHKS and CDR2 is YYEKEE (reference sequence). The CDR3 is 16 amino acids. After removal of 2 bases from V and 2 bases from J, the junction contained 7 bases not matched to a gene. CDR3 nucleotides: TGTGCCAGCAGCTTACGGCAGGGACTAACCTACAATGAGCAGTTCTTC. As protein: CASSLRQGLTYNEQFF.

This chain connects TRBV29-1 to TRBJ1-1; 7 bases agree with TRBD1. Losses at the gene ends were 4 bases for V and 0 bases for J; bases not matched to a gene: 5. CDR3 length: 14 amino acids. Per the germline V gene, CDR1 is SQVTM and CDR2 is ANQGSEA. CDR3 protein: CSVGSDRLNTEAFF. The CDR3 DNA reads TGCAGCGTTGGATCGGACAGGCTGAACACTGAAGCTTTCTTT.

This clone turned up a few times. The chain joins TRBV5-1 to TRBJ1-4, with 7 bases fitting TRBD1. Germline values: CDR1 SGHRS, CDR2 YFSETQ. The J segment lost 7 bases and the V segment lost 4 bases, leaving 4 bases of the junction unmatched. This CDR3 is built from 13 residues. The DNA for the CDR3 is TGCGCCAGCAGCCCACAGGGGATTGAAAAACTGTTTTTT. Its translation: CASSPQGIEKLFF.